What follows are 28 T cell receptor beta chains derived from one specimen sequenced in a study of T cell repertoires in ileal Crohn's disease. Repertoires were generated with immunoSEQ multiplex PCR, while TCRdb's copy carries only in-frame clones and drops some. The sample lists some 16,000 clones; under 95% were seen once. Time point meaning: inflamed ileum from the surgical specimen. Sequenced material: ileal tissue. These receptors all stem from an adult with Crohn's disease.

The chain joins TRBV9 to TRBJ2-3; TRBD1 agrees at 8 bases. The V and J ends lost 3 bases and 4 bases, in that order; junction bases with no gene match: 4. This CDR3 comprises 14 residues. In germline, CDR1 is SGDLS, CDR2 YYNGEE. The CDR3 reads CASSARTGSDTQYF. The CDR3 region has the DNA TGTGCCAGCAGCGCCCGGACAGGGTCAGATACGCAGTATTTT. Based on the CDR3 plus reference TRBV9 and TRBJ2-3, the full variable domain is DSGVTQTPKHLITATGQRVTLRCSPRSGDLSVYWYQQSLDQGLQFLIQYYNGEERAKGNILERFSAQQFPDLHSELNLSSLELGDSALYFCASSARTGSDTQYFGPGTRLTVL.

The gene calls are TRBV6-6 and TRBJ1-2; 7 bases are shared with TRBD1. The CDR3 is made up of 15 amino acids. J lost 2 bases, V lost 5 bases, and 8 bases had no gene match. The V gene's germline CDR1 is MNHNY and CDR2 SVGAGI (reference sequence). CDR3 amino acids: CASSAGQPKNYGYTF. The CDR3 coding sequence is TGTGCCAGCAGTGCGGGACAGCCTAAAAACTATGGCTACACCTTC.

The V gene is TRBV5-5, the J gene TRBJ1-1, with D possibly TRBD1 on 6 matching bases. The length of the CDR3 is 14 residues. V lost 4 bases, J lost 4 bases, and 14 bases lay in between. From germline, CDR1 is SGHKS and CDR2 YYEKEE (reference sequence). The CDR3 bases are TGTGCCAGCAGCGCAAGGGACATTTTCACTGAAGCTTTCTTT. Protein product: CASSARDIFTEAFF.

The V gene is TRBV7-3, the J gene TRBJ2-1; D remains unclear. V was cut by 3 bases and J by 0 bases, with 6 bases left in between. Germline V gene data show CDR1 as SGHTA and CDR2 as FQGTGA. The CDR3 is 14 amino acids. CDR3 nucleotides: TGTGCCAGCAGCTTGGGGTTCTCCTACAATGAGCAGTTCTTC. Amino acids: CASSLGFSYNEQFF.

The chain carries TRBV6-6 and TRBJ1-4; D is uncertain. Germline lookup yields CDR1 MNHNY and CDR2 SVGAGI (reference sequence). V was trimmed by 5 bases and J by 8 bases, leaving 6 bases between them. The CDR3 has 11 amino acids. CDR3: CASSILEKLFF. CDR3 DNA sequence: TGTGCCAGCAGTATCCTCGAAAAACTGTTTTTT.

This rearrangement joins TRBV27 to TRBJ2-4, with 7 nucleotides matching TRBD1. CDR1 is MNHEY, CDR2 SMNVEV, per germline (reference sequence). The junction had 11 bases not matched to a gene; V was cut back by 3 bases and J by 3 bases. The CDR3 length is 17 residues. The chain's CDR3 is CASSLATGALGKNIQYF. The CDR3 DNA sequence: TGTGCCAGCAGTTTGGCCACAGGGGCTCTAGGCAAAAACATTCAGTACTTC.

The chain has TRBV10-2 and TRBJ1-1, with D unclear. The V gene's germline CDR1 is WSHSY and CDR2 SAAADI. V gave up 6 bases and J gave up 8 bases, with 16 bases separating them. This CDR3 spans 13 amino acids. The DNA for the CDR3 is TGCGCCAGCAGCGCAACTGGGCGACGGGAAGCTTTCTTT. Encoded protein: CASSATGRREAFF.

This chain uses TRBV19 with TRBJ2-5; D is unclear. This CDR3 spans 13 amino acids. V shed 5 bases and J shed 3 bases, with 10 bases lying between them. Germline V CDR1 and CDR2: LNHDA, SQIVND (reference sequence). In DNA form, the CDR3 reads TGTGCCAGTAGTCCCGGGCAGAAAGAGACCCAGTACTTC. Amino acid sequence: CASSPGQKETQYF.

The CDR3 bases are TGCGCCAGCAGCTTGGCGCCGGGACAGGGTCTCTACGAGCAGTACTTC. As protein: CASSLAPGQGLYEQYF. The chain carries TRBV5-1 and TRBJ2-7, with 9 bases that match TRBD1. Trimming at V came to 0 bases and at J to 3 bases, leaving 7 bases not matched to a gene. CDR1 is SGHRS and CDR2 is YFSETQ in the germline V gene. The CDR3 loop spans 16 amino acids.

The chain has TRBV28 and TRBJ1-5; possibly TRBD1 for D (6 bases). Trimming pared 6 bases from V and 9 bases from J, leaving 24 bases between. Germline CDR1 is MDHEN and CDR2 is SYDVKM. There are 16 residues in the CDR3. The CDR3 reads CASSPPGQGILSPQHF. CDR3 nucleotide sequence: TGTGCCAGCAGCCCCCCAGGCCAGGGGATATTATCGCCCCAGCATTTT.

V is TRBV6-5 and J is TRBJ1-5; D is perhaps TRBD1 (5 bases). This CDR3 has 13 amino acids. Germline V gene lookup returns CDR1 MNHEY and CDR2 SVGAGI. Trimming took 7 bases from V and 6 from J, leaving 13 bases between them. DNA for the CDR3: TGTGCCAGCACCTCGGGGGTTCCTCAGCCCCAGCATTTT. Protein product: CASTSGVPQPQHF.

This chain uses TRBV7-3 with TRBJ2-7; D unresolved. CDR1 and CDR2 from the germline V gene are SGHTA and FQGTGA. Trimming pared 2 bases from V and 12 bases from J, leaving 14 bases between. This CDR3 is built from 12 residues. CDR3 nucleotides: TGTGCCAGCAGCTTACGCGGCAGTCCCTTGTACTTC. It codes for CASSLRGSPLYF.

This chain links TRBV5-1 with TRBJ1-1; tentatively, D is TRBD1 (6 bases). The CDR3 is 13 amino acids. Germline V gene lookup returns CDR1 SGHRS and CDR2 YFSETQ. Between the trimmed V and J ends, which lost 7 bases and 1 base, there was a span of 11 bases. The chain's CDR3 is CASDGGSNTEAFF. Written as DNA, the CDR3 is TGCGCCAGCGACGGGGGCTCGAACACTGAAGCTTTCTTT.

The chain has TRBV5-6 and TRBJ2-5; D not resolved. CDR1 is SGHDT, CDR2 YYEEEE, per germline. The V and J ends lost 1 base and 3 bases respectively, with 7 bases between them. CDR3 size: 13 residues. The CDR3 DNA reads TGTGCCAGCAGCTTGTTGTCGGAAGAGACCCAGTACTTC. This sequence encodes CASSLLSEETQYF.

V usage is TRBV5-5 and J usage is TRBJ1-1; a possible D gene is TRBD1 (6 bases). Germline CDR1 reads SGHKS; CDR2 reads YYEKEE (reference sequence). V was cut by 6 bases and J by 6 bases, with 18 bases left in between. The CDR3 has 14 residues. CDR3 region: CASNELTGYPEAFF. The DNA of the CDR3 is TGTGCCAGCAACGAATTAACAGGGTACCCTGAAGCTTTCTTT.

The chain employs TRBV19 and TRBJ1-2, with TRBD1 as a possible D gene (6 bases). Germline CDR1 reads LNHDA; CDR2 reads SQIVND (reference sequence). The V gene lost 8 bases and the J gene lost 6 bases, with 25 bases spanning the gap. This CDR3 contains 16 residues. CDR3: CASGGGGRGSPDGYTF. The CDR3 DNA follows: TGTGCCAGTGGCGGGGGTGGCAGGGGCTCCCCTGATGGCTACACCTTC.

The CDR3 DNA is TGTGCCAGCAGTTTAGTTGGCCTCGGGACCCAGTACTTC. The encoded protein is CASSLVGLGTQYF. This rearrangement joins TRBV27 to TRBJ2-5; D gene ambiguous. The germline V gene encodes CDR1 MNHEY and CDR2 SMNVEV (reference sequence). V shed 2 bases and J shed 7 bases, with 11 bases lying between them. The CDR3 is made up of 13 amino acids.

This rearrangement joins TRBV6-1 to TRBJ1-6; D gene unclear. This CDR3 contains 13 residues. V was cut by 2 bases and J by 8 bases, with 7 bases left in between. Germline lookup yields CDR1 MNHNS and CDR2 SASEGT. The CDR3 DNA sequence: TGTGCCAGCAGTGAACTAAGGTATTCACCCCTCCACTTT. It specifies CASSELRYSPLHF.

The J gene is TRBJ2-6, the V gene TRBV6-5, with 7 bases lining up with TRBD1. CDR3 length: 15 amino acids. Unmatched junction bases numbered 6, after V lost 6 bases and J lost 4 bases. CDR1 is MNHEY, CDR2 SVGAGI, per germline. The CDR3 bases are TGTGCCAGCAGCGACAGGGAGCCGGGGGCCAACGTCCTGACTTTC. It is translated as CASSDREPGANVLTF.

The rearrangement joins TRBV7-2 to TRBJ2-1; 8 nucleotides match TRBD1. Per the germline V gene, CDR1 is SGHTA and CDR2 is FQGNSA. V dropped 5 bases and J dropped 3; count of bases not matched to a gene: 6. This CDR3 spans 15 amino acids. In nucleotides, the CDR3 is TGTGCCAGCAGCGACCGGGGACAGGTCTACAATGAGCAGTTCTTC. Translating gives CASSDRGQVYNEQFF.

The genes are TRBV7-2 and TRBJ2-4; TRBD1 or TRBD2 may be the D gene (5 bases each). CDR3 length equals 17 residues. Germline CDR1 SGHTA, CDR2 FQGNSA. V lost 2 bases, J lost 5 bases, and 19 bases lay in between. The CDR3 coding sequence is TGTGCCAGCAGCTTAACGTCTCAGTGGGGGTGGCAAAACATTCAGTACTTC. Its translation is CASSLTSQWGWQNIQYF.

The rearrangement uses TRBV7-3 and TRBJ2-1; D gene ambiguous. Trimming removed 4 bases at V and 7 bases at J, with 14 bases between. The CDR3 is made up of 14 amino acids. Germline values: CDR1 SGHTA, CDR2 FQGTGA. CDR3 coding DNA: TGTGCCAGCAGCTCTCGAAAGACGGGTAATGAGCAGTTCTTC. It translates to CASSSRKTGNEQFF.

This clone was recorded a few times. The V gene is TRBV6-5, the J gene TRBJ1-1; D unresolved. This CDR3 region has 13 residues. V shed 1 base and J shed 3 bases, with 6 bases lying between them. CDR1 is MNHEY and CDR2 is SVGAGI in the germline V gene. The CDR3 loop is CASSYYGDTEAFF. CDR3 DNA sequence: TGTGCCAGCAGTTACTACGGCGACACTGAAGCTTTCTTT.

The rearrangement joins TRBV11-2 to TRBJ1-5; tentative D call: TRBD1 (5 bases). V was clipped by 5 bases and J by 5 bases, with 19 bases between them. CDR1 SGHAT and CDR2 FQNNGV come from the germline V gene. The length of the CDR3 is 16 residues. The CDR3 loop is CASSQGRGGSHQPQHF. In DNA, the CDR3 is TGTGCCAGCAGCCAGGGCCGCGGGGGGAGCCATCAGCCCCAGCATTTT.

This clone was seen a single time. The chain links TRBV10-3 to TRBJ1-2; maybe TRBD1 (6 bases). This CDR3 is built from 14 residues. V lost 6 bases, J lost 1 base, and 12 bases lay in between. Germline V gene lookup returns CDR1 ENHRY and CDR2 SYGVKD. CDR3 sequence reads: CAIRKDSVNYGYTF. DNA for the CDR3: TGTGCCATCAGAAAGGACAGCGTTAACTATGGCTACACCTTC.

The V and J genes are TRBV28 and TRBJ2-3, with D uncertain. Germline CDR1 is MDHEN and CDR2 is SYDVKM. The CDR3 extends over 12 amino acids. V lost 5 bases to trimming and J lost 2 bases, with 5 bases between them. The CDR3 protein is CASSKDTDTQYF. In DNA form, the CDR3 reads TGTGCCAGCAGTAAGGACACAGATACGCAGTATTTT. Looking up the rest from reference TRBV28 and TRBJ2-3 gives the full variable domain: DVKVTQSSRYLVKRTGEKVFLECVQDMDHENMFWYRQDPGLGLRLIYFSYDVKMKEKGDIPEGYSVSREKKERFSLILESASTNQTSMYLCASSKDTDTQYFGPGTRLTVL.

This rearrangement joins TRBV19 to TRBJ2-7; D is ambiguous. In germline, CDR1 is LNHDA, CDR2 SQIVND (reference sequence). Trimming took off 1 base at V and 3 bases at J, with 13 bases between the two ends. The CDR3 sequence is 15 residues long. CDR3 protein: CASSIAWSPNYEQYF. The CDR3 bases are TGTGCCAGTAGTATAGCTTGGAGCCCTAACTACGAGCAGTACTTC. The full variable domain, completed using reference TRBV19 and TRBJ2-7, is DGGITQSPKYLFRKEGQNVTLSCEQNLNHDAMYWYRQDPGQGLRLIYYSQIVNDFQKGDIAEGYSVSREKKESFPLTVTSAQKNPTAFYLCASSIAWSPNYEQYFGPGTRLTVT.

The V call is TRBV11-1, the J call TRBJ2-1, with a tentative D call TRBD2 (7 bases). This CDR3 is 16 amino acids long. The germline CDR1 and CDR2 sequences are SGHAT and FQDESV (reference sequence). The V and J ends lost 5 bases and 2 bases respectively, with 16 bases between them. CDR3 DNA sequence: TGTGCCAGCAGCAGTGGCGGGGGCGGAGCCTACAATGAGCAGTTCTTC. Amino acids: CASSSGGGGAYNEQFF.